This is a list of T cell receptor beta chains from one sample in a study of OX40 agonist ivuxolimab in advanced cancers. Method: immunoSEQ multiplex PCR; TCRdb's copy keeps in-frame clones and lacks some. Altogether 70,000 to 95,000 clones are present, more than 90% being singletons, with the ten largest covering roughly 0.69%. The sample in question was CD4+ or CD8+ T cells sorted from blood, obtained in a trial of the OX40 agonist ivuxolimab. All receptors derive from an adult with an advanced solid tumor such as melanoma, head and neck, liver or kidney cancer. The CDR3 runs from the conserved cysteine through the conserved F or W. The D gene is left open where the match is weak. Rows give clone size only sometimes, using once, few, many, or a class for an expanded clone.

J gene,D gene,clone size,V gene,CDR3 protein,CDR3 DNA
TRBJ1-2,-,-,TRBV19,CASSPAPQGNYGYTF,TGTGCCAGTAGCCCAGCCCCCCAGGGGAACTATGGCTACACCTTC
TRBJ1-5,-,-,TRBV28,CASSPAAGQPQHF,TGTGCCAGCAGCCCGGCCGCTGGGCAGCCCCAGCATTTT
TRBJ1-1,-,-,TRBV5-1,CASSLGTVMNTEAFF,TGCGCCAGCAGCTTGGGGACGGTTATGAACACTGAAGCTTTCTTT
TRBJ1-2,TRBD1,once,TRBV6-1,CASSKQGTPNYGYTF,TGTGCCAGCAGTAAACAGGGGACCCCTAACTATGGCTACACCTTC
TRBJ1-4,-,-,TRBV18,CASSSRMGRATNEKLFF,TGTGCCAGCTCATCTCGGATGGGCAGGGCAACTAATGAAAAACTGTTTTTT
TRBJ2-3,-,-,TRBV28,CASSLWDIPSTDTQYF,TGTGCCAGCAGTTTATGGGACATCCCTAGCACAGATACGCAGTATTTT
TRBJ2-3,-,-,TRBV5-1,CASSFQPGTDTQYF,TGCGCCAGCAGCTTCCAGCCGGGCACAGATACGCAGTATTTT
TRBJ1-1,-,once,TRBV25-1,CASSDFPSTEAFF,TGTGCCAGCAGTGATTTTCCGAGCACTGAAGCTTTCTTT
TRBJ1-2,-,-,TRBV18,CASSPGGNYGYTF,TGTGCCAGCTCACCAGGGGGGAACTATGGCTACACCTTC
TRBJ2-3,TRBD2,-,TRBV7-2,CASSLAGTRGTDTQYF,TGTGCCAGCAGCTTAGCGGGGACTAGGGGCACAGATACGCAGTATTTT
TRBJ1-4,-,-,TRBV5-1,CASSLESREREKLFF,TGCGCCAGCAGCTTGGAGTCCAGGGAGCGGGAAAAACTGTTTTTT
TRBJ2-1,-,-,TRBV7-2,CASSLRGLPYNEQFF,TGTGCCAGCAGCTTACGGGGACTCCCCTACAATGAGCAGTTCTTC
TRBJ2-1,TRBD2,-,TRBV6-4,CASSDPFSIAGGPFNEQFF,TGTGCCAGCAGTGACCCATTCTCCATCGCGGGAGGGCCTTTCAATGAGCAGTTCTTC
TRBJ2-5,-,-,TRBV19,CASRRQHPLRETQYF,TGTGCCAGTAGGCGACAGCACCCCTTGAGAGAGACCCAGTACTTC
TRBJ1-2,-,-,TRBV6-5,CASRAGHLSDGYTF,TGTGCCAGCAGGGCCGGACACCTTTCGGATGGCTACACCTTC
TRBJ1-3,TRBD1,-,TRBV6-6,CASSLRTGIFGNTIYF,TGTGCCAGCAGTTTGAGGACAGGAATTTTTGGAAACACCATATATTTT
TRBJ2-3,TRBD2,-,TRBV4-1,CASSQEGTSGSKTDTQYF,TGCGCCAGCAGCCAAGAGGGGACTAGCGGGAGTAAGACAGATACGCAGTATTTT
TRBJ2-2,-,-,TRBV5-8,CASSLASRRPGELFF,TGTGCCAGCAGCTTGGCCTCCAGAAGGCCCGGGGAGCTGTTTTTT
TRBJ2-1,TRBD2,once,TRBV19,CASRTREAPYNEQFF,TGTGCCAGTAGAACGCGGGAGGCCCCCTACAATGAGCAGTTCTTC
TRBJ2-4,-,-,TRBV7-2,CASSFGGKGNIQYF,TGTGCCAGCAGCTTTGGAGGGAAAGGGAACATTCAGTACTTC
TRBJ2-7,-,-,TRBV6-6,CATRGTGSYEQYF,TGTGCTACCAGAGGCACAGGTTCCTACGAGCAGTACTTC
TRBJ2-1,TRBD2,-,TRBV10-3,CAIQREWNEQFF,TGTGCCATTCAGCGGGAGTGGAATGAGCAGTTCTTC
TRBJ2-7,TRBD2,-,TRBV4-3,CASSQLPGDYQWYEQYF,TGCGCCAGCAGCCAACTCCCGGGGGACTACCAGTGGTACGAGCAGTACTTC
TRBJ2-7,-,-,TRBV10-3,CAISESILEQYF,TGTGCCATCAGTGAGTCGATCCTCGAGCAGTACTTC
TRBJ2-5,TRBD2,-,TRBV5-6,CASSVPGLAGTQYF,TGTGCCAGCAGCGTCCCGGGCCTAGCGGGGACCCAGTACTTC
TRBJ1-4,TRBD1,-,TRBV18,CASSPKLQGVADEKLFF,TGTGCCAGCTCACCAAAACTCCAGGGGGTGGCGGATGAAAAACTGTTTTTT
TRBJ2-1,TRBD1,-,TRBV29-1,CSAGTGGYNEQFF,TGCAGCGCCGGGACAGGGGGCTACAATGAGCAGTTCTTC
TRBJ2-5,-,-,TRBV6-1,CASSPSRSQETQYF,TGTGCCAGCAGCCCAAGTCGCAGCCAAGAGACCCAGTACTTC
TRBJ1-1,TRBD1,-,TRBV5-4,CASSLGTGDRTEAFF,TGTGCCAGCAGCTTGGGTACAGGGGATCGGACTGAAGCTTTCTTT
TRBJ1-6,-,-,TRBV19,CASGPSSYNSPLHF,TGTGCCAGTGGGCCGAGCTCCTATAATTCACCCCTCCACTTT
TRBJ2-7,TRBD1,once,TRBV2,CASSGGVGDREYF,TGTGCCAGCAGCGGTGGGGTGGGGGACAGGGAGTACTTC